Each of the 3 T cell receptor beta chains below was sequenced from the same sample in a study of cytomegalovirus exposure and HLA in healthy donors. The primer mix had 60 Vbeta and 13 Jbeta primers. Only in-frame clones appear in the TCRdb table, and some are missing; sequencing was by immunoSEQ multiplex PCR. The sample holds 150,000 to 200,000 clones, 65% to 85% seen once. Sequencing was done on a sample of PBMCs. The origin of the receptors is a woman between 18 and 30 years old in good health and CMV-seronegative.

This chain joins TRBV4-1 and TRBJ2-3; possible D gene TRBD1, 5 bases. V was trimmed by 4 bases and J by 4 bases, leaving 15 bases between them. Germline V gives CDR1 MGHRA, CDR2 YSYEKL. CDR3 length: 15 residues. DNA for the CDR3: TGCGCCAGCAGCCCAGGCAGGGTCCCCCCAGATACGCAGTATTTT. Encoded protein: CASSPGRVPPDTQYF.

This chain uses TRBV5-1 with TRBJ2-7; 7 nucleotides line up with TRBD1. Germline V gene data show CDR1 as SGHRS and CDR2 as YFSETQ. This CDR3 comprises 15 residues. The V gene end was trimmed by 0 bases and the J gene end by 1 base; junction bases not matched to a gene: 4. The CDR3 DNA reads as TGCGCCAGCAGCTTGGGGCAGGGGGTTTCCTACGAGCAGTACTTC. Protein sequence: CASSLGQGVSYEQYF.

This clone appeared once. This rearrangement joins TRBV30 to TRBJ2-3; weak D call: TRBD1 (6 bases). V was pared by 0 bases and J by 0 bases, with 10 bases between. Germline CDR1 GTSNPN, CDR2 SVGIG (reference sequence). The CDR3 contains 15 residues. This chain's CDR3 is CAWSVQGRSTDTQYF. The CDR3 region has the DNA TGTGCCTGGAGTGTACAGGGCAGAAGCACAGATACGCAGTATTTT.